One T cell receptor (beta chain) is described in this entry. Its antigen is currently unknown. This entry is derived from a study of T cell responses to AZD1222 COVID-19 vaccine. Overall study results and limits: The donor group comprised mostly white British people and more females; the analysis possibly underestimated clonal diversity. The study reported that nearly half of spike-specific TCRs target unmutated variant regions.

The CDR3 totals 12 residues. Trimming removed 4 bases at V and 5 bases at J, with 8 bases between. Germline CDR1 is LNHDA and CDR2 is SQIVND (reference sequence). Assay used: immunoSEQ multiplex PCR; TCRdb lists only in-frame clones, some missing. The repertoire includes around 120,000 clones, about 92% of them detected once, and approximately 5% sits in the top ten. The chain joins TRBV19 to TRBJ1-1; no definite D call. The clonotype originates from an adult who received the AZD1222 COVID-19 vaccine. The source was peripheral blood, collected 28 days after the second AZD1222 dose. The CDR3 nucleotides read TGTGCCAGTAGTACGGCGGGGACTGAAGCTTTCTTT. Translated: CASSTAGTEAFF.